This record covers a single T cell receptor beta chain. These data come from a study of early T cells in non-severe SARS-CoV-2 infection. At the level of the study: Bulk RNA taken from unsorted whole blood was sequenced, leaving chains unpaired.

The V gene end was trimmed by 3 bases and the J gene end by 4 bases; junction bases not matched to a gene: 8. The CDR3 runs 15 residues. Germline lookup yields CDR1 SGHTA and CDR2 FQGNSA. Unique molecular identifiers (one per individual cDNA molecule) were attached. TCRdb independently ran MiXCR on the 5' RACE reads; one entry per CDR3 protein. Among tens of thousands of distinct CDR3 sequences, roughly a tenth were seen once, and the ten largest hold roughly 9.7%. The gene calls are TRBV7-2 and TRBJ1-2, with 7 bases identical to TRBD1. The TCR comes from an adult who was a healthcare worker with PCR-confirmed SARS-CoV-2 infection or an uninfected control (not recorded which). Sequencing was carried out using whole blood. CDR3 loop: CASSFGIGGSYGYTF. Written as DNA, the CDR3 is TGTGCCAGCAGCTTCGGCATAGGGGGCTCCTATGGCTACACCTTC.